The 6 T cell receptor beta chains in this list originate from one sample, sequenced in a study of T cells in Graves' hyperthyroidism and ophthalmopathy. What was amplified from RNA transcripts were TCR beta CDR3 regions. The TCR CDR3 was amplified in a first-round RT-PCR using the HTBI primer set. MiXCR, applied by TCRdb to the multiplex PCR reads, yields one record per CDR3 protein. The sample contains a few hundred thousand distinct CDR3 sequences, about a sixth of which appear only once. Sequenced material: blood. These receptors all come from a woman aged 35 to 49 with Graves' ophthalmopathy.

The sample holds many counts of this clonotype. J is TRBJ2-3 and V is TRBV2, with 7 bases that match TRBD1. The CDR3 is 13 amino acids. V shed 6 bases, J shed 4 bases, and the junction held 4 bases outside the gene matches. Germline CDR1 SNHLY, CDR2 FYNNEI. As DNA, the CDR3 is TGTGCCAGCAGACCAACAGGGGCAGATACGCAGTATTTT. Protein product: CASRPTGADTQYF.

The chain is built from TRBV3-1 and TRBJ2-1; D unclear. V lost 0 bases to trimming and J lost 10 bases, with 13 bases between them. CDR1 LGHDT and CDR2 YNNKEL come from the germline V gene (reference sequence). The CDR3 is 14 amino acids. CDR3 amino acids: CASSQEPTLYEQFF. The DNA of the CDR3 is TGTGCCAGCAGCCAAGAACCGACTTTGTACGAGCAGTTCTTC.

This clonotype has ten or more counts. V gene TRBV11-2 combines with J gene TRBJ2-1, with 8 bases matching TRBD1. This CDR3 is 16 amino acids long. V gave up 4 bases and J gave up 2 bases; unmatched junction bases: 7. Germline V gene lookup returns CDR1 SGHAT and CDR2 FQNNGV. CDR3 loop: CASSSYQGATYNEQFF. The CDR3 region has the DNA TGTGCCAGCAGCTCGTACCAGGGGGCAACCTACAATGAGCAGTTCTTC.

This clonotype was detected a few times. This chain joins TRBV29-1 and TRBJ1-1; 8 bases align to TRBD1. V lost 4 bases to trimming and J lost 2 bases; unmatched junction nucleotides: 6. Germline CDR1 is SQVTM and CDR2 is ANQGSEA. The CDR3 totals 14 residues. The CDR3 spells CSVAGGPLNTEAFF. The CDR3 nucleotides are TGCAGCGTTGCAGGGGGCCCGCTTAACACTGAAGCTTTCTTT.

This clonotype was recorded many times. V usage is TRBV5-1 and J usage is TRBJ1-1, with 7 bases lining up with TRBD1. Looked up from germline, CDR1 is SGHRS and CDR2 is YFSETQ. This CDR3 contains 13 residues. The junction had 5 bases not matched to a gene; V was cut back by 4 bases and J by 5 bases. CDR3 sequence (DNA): TGCGCCAGCAGCCCGGACAGGTATACTGAAGCTTTCTTT. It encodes CASSPDRYTEAFF.

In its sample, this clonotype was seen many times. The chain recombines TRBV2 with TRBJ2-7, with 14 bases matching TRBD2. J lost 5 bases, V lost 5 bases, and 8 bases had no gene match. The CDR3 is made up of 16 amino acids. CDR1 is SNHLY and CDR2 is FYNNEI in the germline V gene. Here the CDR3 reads CASSNYGTSGSDEQYF. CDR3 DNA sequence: TGTGCCAGCAGTAACTATGGGACTAGCGGGAGTGACGAGCAGTACTTC.